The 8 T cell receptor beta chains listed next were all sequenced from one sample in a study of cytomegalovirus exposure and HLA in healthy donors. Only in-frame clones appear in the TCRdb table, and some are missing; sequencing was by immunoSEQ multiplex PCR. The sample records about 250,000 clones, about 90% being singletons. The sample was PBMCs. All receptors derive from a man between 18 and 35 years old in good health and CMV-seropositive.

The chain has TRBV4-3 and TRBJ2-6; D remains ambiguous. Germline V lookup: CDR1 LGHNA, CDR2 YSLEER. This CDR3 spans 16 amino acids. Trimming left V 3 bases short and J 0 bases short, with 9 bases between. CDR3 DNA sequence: TGCGCCAGCAGCCAGGATCATGACTCTGGGGCCAACGTCCTGACTTTC. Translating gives CASSQDHDSGANVLTF.

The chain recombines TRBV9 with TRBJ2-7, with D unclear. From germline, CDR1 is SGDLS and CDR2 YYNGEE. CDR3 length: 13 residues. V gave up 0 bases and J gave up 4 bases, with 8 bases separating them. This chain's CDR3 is CASSVAIGYEQYF. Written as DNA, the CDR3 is TGTGCCAGCAGCGTAGCTATTGGGTACGAGCAGTACTTC.

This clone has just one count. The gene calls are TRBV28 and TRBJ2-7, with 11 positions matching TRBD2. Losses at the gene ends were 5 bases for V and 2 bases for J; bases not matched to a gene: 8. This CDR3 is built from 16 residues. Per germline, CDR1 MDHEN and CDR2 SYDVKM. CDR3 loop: CASSRPHSGRAYEQYF. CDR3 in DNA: TGTGCCAGCAGTCGCCCCCATAGCGGGAGGGCCTACGAGCAGTACTTC.

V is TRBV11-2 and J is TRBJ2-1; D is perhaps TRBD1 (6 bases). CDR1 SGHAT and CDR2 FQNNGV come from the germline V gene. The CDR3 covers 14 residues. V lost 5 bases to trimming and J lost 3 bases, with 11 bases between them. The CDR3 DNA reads TGTGCCAGCAGCCTCCGGGACATCTACAATGAGCAGTTCTTC. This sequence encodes CASSLRDIYNEQFF.

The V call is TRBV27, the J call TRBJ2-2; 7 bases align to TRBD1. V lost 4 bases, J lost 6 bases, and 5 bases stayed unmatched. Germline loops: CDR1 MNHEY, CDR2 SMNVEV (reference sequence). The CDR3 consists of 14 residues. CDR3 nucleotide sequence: TGTGCCAGCAGTTCAGGGGGATATGCCGGGGAGCTGTTTTTT. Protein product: CASSSGGYAGELFF.

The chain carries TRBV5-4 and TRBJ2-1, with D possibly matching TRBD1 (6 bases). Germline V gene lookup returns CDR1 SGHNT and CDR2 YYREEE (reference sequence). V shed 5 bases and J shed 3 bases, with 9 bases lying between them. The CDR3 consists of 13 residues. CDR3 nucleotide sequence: TGTGCCAGCAGACCGGACAGCTACAATGAGCAGTTCTTC. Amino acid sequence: CASRPDSYNEQFF.

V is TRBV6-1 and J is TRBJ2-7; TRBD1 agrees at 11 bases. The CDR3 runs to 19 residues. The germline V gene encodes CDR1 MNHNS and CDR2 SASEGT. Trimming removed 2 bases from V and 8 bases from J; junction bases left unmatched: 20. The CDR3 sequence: CASSEWRGTGGSSEDKQYF. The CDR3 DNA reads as TGTGCCAGCAGTGAATGGAGAGGGACAGGGGGTTCTAGCGAGGATAAGCAGTACTTC.

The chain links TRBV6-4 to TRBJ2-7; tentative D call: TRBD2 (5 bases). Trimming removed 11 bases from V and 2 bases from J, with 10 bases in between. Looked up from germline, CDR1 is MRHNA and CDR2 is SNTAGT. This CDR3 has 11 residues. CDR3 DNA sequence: TGTGCCGGGCACGGGACCTACGAGCAGTACTTC. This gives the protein CAGHGTYEQYF.